Following are 32 T cell receptor beta chains from one sample sequenced in a study of blood T cell repertoires in COVID-19. Produced via immunoSEQ multiplex PCR; TCRdb's table is partial and in-frame only. The sample holds around 140,000 clones, approximately 88% seen once. The specimen was peripheral blood. The receptors were sampled from a man between 65 and 80 years old with acute or convalescent COVID-19.

The chain employs TRBV5-5 and TRBJ1-1, with 7 nucleotides matching TRBD1. Trimming removed 4 bases from V and 5 bases from J; junction bases left unmatched: 11. The CDR3 length is 15 residues. Germline V gene data show CDR1 as SGHKS and CDR2 as YYEKEE (reference sequence). The CDR3 sequence: CASSPTRQGSTEAFF. The CDR3 DNA is TGTGCCAGCAGCCCGACGCGACAGGGTAGTACTGAAGCTTTCTTT.

This clone showed up just a few times. The V and J genes are TRBV27 and TRBJ1-5; D is undetermined. V was clipped by 5 bases and J by 4 bases, with 12 bases between them. The V gene's germline CDR1 is MNHEY and CDR2 SMNVEV (reference sequence). The CDR3 extends over 14 amino acids. CDR3 loop: CASSPHTGNQPQHF. CDR3 bases: TGTGCCAGCAGTCCGCACACGGGGAATCAGCCCCAGCATTTT.

This sequence joins TRBV7-6 and TRBJ1-3; no reliable D call. The CDR3 has 13 residues. Trimming left V 2 bases short and J 8 bases short, with 10 bases between. Germline V gene lookup returns CDR1 SGHVS and CDR2 FNYEAQ. CDR3 sequence reads: CASSLNGEDTIYF. As DNA, the CDR3 is TGTGCCAGCAGCTTAAACGGGGAGGACACCATATATTTT.

The rearrangement links TRBV5-6 to TRBJ1-5; 9 positions match TRBD1. Germline CDR1 SGHDT, CDR2 YYEEEE. This CDR3 has 18 amino acids. V was pared by 1 base and J by 0 bases, with 8 bases of the junction left unmatched. The CDR3 coding sequence is TGTGCCAGCAGCTTGTGGAGGACAGGGGATAGTAGCAATCAGCCCCAGCATTTT. It codes for CASSLWRTGDSSNQPQHF.

The J gene is TRBJ2-3, the V gene TRBV7-2; 9 bases align to TRBD2. This CDR3 region has 17 residues. Per germline, CDR1 SGHTA and CDR2 FQGNSA. J lost 6 bases, V lost 5 bases, and 15 bases had no gene match. This CDR3 reads CASSPEGAGGPGDTQYF. In nucleotides, the CDR3 is TGTGCCAGCAGCCCAGAGGGTGCGGGAGGGCCAGGGGATACGCAGTATTTT.

This clone was recorded only once. The chain is built from TRBV2 and TRBJ1-6; 11 bases line up with TRBD1. Germline-derived CDR1 and CDR2 are SNHLY and FYNNEI. V dropped 8 bases and J dropped 3; count of bases not matched to a gene: 6. The CDR3 covers 16 residues. The chain's CDR3 is CASGRDRGIYNSPLHF. As DNA, the CDR3 is TGTGCCAGCGGAAGGGACAGGGGGATCTATAATTCACCCCTCCACTTT.

V and J are TRBV6-5 and TRBJ2-2, with TRBD1 as a possible D gene (7 bases). Germline CDR1 is MNHEY and CDR2 is SVGAGI. CDR3 length: 15 residues. V was cut by 4 bases and J by 6 bases, with 15 bases left in between. The CDR3 DNA reads as TGTGCCAGCAGTTTATTCCAGGGGGAGGCCGGGGAGCTGTTTTTT. Protein sequence: CASSLFQGEAGELFF.

The V and J genes are TRBV2 and TRBJ1-2; TRBD1 might be the D (5 bases). Trimming stripped 8 bases from V and 8 bases from J, with 24 bases between. Germline V gene data show CDR1 as SNHLY and CDR2 as FYNNEI. This CDR3 has 15 amino acids. The CDR3 is CASSVDHGGGDGYTF. In nucleotides, the CDR3 is TGTGCCAGCTCGGTCGACCACGGCGGGGGGGACGGCTACACCTTC.

This clone was counted a single time. The chain employs TRBV2 and TRBJ2-7, with TRBD2 identical over 14 bases. CDR3 length: 16 amino acids. The germline CDR1 and CDR2 sequences are SNHLY and FYNNEI. Losses at the gene ends were 5 bases for V and 6 bases for J; bases not matched to a gene: 9. For the CDR3, the DNA is TGTGCCAGCAGTAAAACGACTAGCGGGAGGGCCCCCGAGCAGTACTTC. This encodes CASSKTTSGRAPEQYF.

DNA for the CDR3: TGTGCCAGTAGTAAGGGACTAGCGGGGGGGAGCTCCTACAATGAGCAGTTCTTC. It yields the protein CASSKGLAGGSSYNEQFF. The gene calls are TRBV19 and TRBJ2-1, with 16 bases aligning to TRBD2. Germline CDR1 LNHDA, CDR2 SQIVND (reference sequence). J was trimmed by 0 bases and V by 4 bases; bases with no gene match: 3. This CDR3 has 18 residues.

This clone was detected once. The gene calls are TRBV18 and TRBJ1-2; D gene uncertain. Trimming removed 2 bases at V and 3 bases at J, with 7 bases between. This CDR3 has 13 amino acids. The germline V gene encodes CDR1 KGHSH and CDR2 LQKENI. CDR3 loop: CASSPESYYGYTF. The CDR3 DNA is TGTGCCAGCTCACCAGAGAGCTACTATGGCTACACCTTC.

The rearrangement uses TRBV19 and TRBJ2-3; 13 positions match TRBD2. CDR1 and CDR2 from the germline V gene are LNHDA and SQIVND (reference sequence). The length of the CDR3 is 18 residues. J was trimmed by 5 bases and V by 5 bases; bases with no gene match: 13. CDR3 residues: CASSPSRLAGGRGDTQYF. The CDR3 coding sequence is TGTGCCAGTAGTCCCTCAAGACTAGCGGGAGGCCGGGGAGATACGCAGTATTTT.

The V and J genes are TRBV6-4 and TRBJ1-1; possible D gene TRBD1, 6 bases. Looked up from germline, CDR1 is MRHNA and CDR2 is SNTAGT. Trimming took off 5 bases at V and 0 bases at J, with 13 bases between the two ends. CDR3 length: 15 residues. The CDR3 spells CASSPTDRLNTEAFF. CDR3 DNA: TGTGCCAGCAGTCCCACCGACAGGTTGAACACTGAAGCTTTCTTT.

The genes are TRBV6-5 and TRBJ1-6; weak D call: TRBD1 (5 bases). The V and J ends lost 6 bases and 8 bases respectively, with 11 bases between them. This CDR3 has 13 residues. Germline V gene sequence: CDR1 MNHEY, CDR2 SVGAGI. CDR3 amino acids: CASRQGEDSPLHF. The CDR3 DNA reads as TGTGCCAGCAGGCAGGGTGAGGATTCACCCCTCCACTTT.

This clone was counted a single time. V gene TRBV5-1 combines with J gene TRBJ2-2; 8 nucleotides agree with TRBD1. The length of the CDR3 is 15 residues. The V gene end was trimmed by 5 bases and the J gene end by 6 bases; junction bases not matched to a gene: 9. CDR1 is SGHRS, CDR2 YFSETQ, per germline. The CDR3 sequence: CASSNGQGVSGELFF. CDR3 bases: TGCGCCAGCAGTAATGGACAGGGTGTTTCCGGGGAGCTGTTTTTT.

This clone appeared once. The chain recombines TRBV5-1 with TRBJ1-2; D might be TRBD1 (5 bases). The germline gives CDR1 SGHRS, CDR2 YFSETQ. The V end was cut by 0 bases, the J end by 6 bases, with 6 bases between. This CDR3 is built from 12 residues. CDR3 DNA sequence: TGCGCCAGCAGCTTGGAAGGGGATGGCTACACCTTC. Encoded protein: CASSLEGDGYTF.

The chain joins TRBV11-2 to TRBJ2-5; D call uncertain. CDR1 and CDR2 (germline): SGHAT, FQNNGV. Trimming shortened V by 8 bases and J by 7 bases, and 17 bases separated the two germline ends. The CDR3 covers 13 residues. The CDR3 loop is CASRPGDRGTQYF. DNA of the CDR3: TGTGCCAGCCGCCCCGGCGACCGAGGGACCCAGTACTTC.

The chain joins TRBV30 to TRBJ1-2; a weak D match, TRBD1 (5 bases). Trimming pared 5 bases from V and 7 bases from J, leaving 17 bases between. CDR1 is GTSNPN, CDR2 SVGIG, per germline (reference sequence). The CDR3 has 13 residues. CDR3 bases: TGTGCCTGGGGTTCCGGACAACCGGGTGGCTACACCTTC. Translated, it gives CAWGSGQPGGYTF. Variable domain in full (rest from reference TRBV30 and TRBJ1-2): SQTIHQWPATLVQPVGSPLSLECTVEGTSNPNLYWYRQAAGRGLQLLFYSVGIGQISSEVPQNLSASRPQDRQFILSSKKLLLSDSGFYLCAWGSGQPGGYTFGSGTRLTVV.

V and J are TRBV7-3 and TRBJ2-3, with D perhaps matching TRBD2 (6 bases). Germline V gives CDR1 SGHTA, CDR2 FQGTGA. Trimming pared 5 bases from V and 11 bases from J, leaving 17 bases between. This CDR3 spans 13 amino acids. As DNA, the CDR3 is TGTGCCAGCAGCCCCCGGGACTCCTTCATGCAGTATTTT. This gives the protein CASSPRDSFMQYF.

This chain connects TRBV12-5 to TRBJ2-5, with 9 positions matching TRBD1. V lost 1 base and J lost 2; bases outside the gene matches: 11. The CDR3 runs 18 residues. Germline V gives CDR1 LGHNT, CDR2 FRNRAP. The CDR3 here is CASGLGSTGGVRQETQYF. The CDR3 bases are TGTGCTAGTGGTTTGGGAAGTACAGGGGGCGTGCGACAAGAGACCCAGTACTTC.

The CDR3 spells CASSHELYTEAFF. The CDR3 bases are TGTGCCAGCAGTCACGAGTTATACACTGAAGCTTTCTTT. The chain carries TRBV12-3 or TRBV12-4 and TRBJ1-1; D call uncertain. Deletions cut 5 bases from V and 3 bases from J, with 10 bases between. This CDR3 is built from 13 residues.

The V gene is TRBV15, the J gene TRBJ2-1, with 7 positions matching TRBD2. Germline CDR1 LNHNV, CDR2 YYDKDF (reference sequence). V lost 3 bases, J lost 2 bases, and 7 bases stayed unmatched. This CDR3 region has 16 residues. CDR3 sequence reads: CATSRGRAGPYNEQFF. CDR3 DNA: TGTGCCACCAGCAGGGGCAGAGCGGGACCCTACAATGAGCAGTTCTTC. Combining the CDR3 with reference TRBV15 and TRBJ2-1 gives the whole variable domain DAMVIQNPRYQVTQFGKPVTLSCSQTLNHNVMYWYQQKSSQAPKLLFHYYDKDFNNEADTPDNFQSRRPNTSFCFLDIRSPGLGDTAMYLCATSRGRAGPYNEQFFGPGTRLTVL.

The J gene is TRBJ1-1, the V gene TRBV7-2; 8 bases align to TRBD1. This CDR3 is 13 amino acids long. Germline-derived CDR1 and CDR2 are SGHTA and FQGNSA. Trimming cost V 4 bases and J 11 bases; bases outside gene matches: 9. The CDR3 DNA reads as TGTGCCAGCAGCTCCTCTACCAGGGGGCGGGCTTTCTTT. Its translation: CASSSSTRGRAFF.

In its sample, this clone was seen once. The V and J genes are TRBV19 and TRBJ2-3; TRBD1 agrees at 7 bases. This CDR3 has 14 amino acids. V lost 1 base and J lost 5; bases outside the gene matches: 3. The germline CDR1 and CDR2 sequences are LNHDA and SQIVND (reference sequence). CDR3 loop: CASSIGQGIDTQYF. Written as DNA, the CDR3 is TGTGCCAGTAGTATAGGACAGGGAATAGATACGCAGTATTTT.

The chain employs TRBV30 and TRBJ1-1, with D possibly being TRBD1 (6 bases). The germline CDR1 and CDR2 sequences are GTSNPN and SVGIG (reference sequence). The germline V and J ends were trimmed by 3 bases and 8 bases, with 10 bases remaining between them. The CDR3 sequence is 11 residues long. DNA for the CDR3: TGTGCCTGGAGGGCAGGGGACGAAGCTTTCTTT. Residues: CAWRAGDEAFF.

V gene TRBV18 combines with J gene TRBJ1-1; D might be TRBD1 (5 bases). CDR1 and CDR2 from the germline V gene are KGHSH and LQKENI. With 3 bases removed from V and 0 bases from J, the gap between germline ends came to 8 bases. There are 14 residues in the CDR3. CDR3 sequence: CASSPRQLNTEAFF. In DNA form, the CDR3 reads TGTGCCAGCTCACCTAGACAGCTGAACACTGAAGCTTTCTTT. Drawing the rest from reference TRBV18 and TRBJ1-1, the complete variable domain is NAGVMQNPRHLVRRRGQEARLRCSPMKGHSHVYWYRQLPEEGLKFMVYLQKENIIDESGMPKERFSAEFPKEGPSILRIQQVVRGDSAAYFCASSPRQLNTEAFFGQGTRLTVV.

V is TRBV6-6 and J is TRBJ2-1; D is possibly TRBD1 (6 bases). The CDR3 sequence is 13 residues long. The germline V gene has CDR1 MNHNY and CDR2 SVGAGI (reference sequence). V lost 2 bases, J lost 15 bases, and 17 bases lay in between. Here the CDR3 reads CASSYPGASSSFF. Written as DNA, the CDR3 is TGTGCCAGCAGTTACCCAGGGGCCTCCTCGTCGTTCTTC.

This clone was seen a single time. J is TRBJ1-1 and V is TRBV9; D remains unclear. Germline V gene lookup returns CDR1 SGDLS and CDR2 YYNGEE. This CDR3 contains 14 residues. V was shortened by 2 bases and J by 5 bases, with 13 bases between the two germline ends. The DNA for the CDR3 is TGTGCCAGCAGCGTCCTCCCGGAGAGTACTGAAGCTTTCTTT. This translates into CASSVLPESTEAFF.

The gene calls are TRBV18 and TRBJ2-3; tentatively, D is TRBD2 (5 bases). This CDR3 spans 16 amino acids. V was clipped by 3 bases and J by 5 bases, with 18 bases between them. Germline V gene lookup returns CDR1 KGHSH and CDR2 LQKENI. The chain's CDR3 is CASSPRTGALRDTQYF. The CDR3 bases are TGTGCCAGCTCACCTAGGACTGGCGCATTAAGAGATACGCAGTATTTT.

This clone was picked up a small number of times. V is TRBV20-1 and J is TRBJ1-2; D gene ambiguous. CDR3 length: 11 residues. Germline V lookup: CDR1 DFQATT, CDR2 SNEGSKA (reference sequence). Trimming pared 6 bases from V and 2 bases from J, leaving 7 bases between. Written as DNA, the CDR3 is TGCAGTGCGGGCCAGAACTATGGCTACACCTTC. This encodes CSAGQNYGYTF.

The CDR3 nucleotides read TGTGCCAGCACTTCCGGGACATACTCCTACGAGCAGTACTTC. Its translation: CASTSGTYSYEQYF. This rearrangement joins TRBV2 to TRBJ2-7; TRBD1 is a possible D gene (6 bases). Between the trimmed V and J ends, which lost 7 bases and 0 bases, there was a span of 13 bases. This CDR3 is 14 amino acids long. Germline assignment: CDR1 SNHLY and CDR2 FYNNEI. The variable domain in full, with the rest retrieved from reference TRBV2 and TRBJ2-7, is EPEVTQTPSHQVTQMGQEVILRCVPISNHLYFYWYRQILGQKVEFLVSFYNNEISEKSEIFDDQFSVERPDGSNFTLKIRSTKLEDSAMYFCASTSGTYSYEQYFGPGTRLTVT.

The V and J genes are TRBV7-2 and TRBJ2-2, with a tentative D call TRBD1 (6 bases). Germline V gene data show CDR1 as SGHTA and CDR2 as FQGNSA. The CDR3 runs to 14 residues. V gave up 3 bases and J gave up 1 base, with 6 bases separating them. CDR3 loop: CASSLGQNTGELFF. The CDR3 coding sequence is TGTGCCAGCAGCTTGGGACAGAACACCGGGGAGCTGTTTTTT.